The sequence of this T cell receptor (beta chain) was determined in a study of blood T cell repertoires in COVID-19. Study overall: The study drew acute and convalescent COVID-19 samples from the United States, Italy and Spain.

Authors' methods: It was from reference gene primer amplification that nucleated cell counts were estimated. Data came from immunoSEQ multiplex PCR; TCRdb stores just in-frame clones and leaves some out. V and J calls and clone size are those listed in that table; D and trimming were worked out from the DNA. The table records almost 55,000 clones, over 70% of them present only once. Trimming took 0 bases from V and 2 from J; bases not matched to a gene: 16. The V gene's germline CDR1 is SGDLS and CDR2 YYNGEE. CDR3 length equals 19 residues. The gene calls are TRBV9 and TRBJ1-2; 7 bases line up with TRBD1. Material for sequencing was peripheral blood. The receptor was derived from a human donor in a cohort sampled during active COVID-19. The CDR3 here is CASSVALNRGDTTNYGYTF. CDR3 DNA: TGTGCCAGCAGCGTAGCTCTAAACAGGGGAGATACAACCAACTATGGCTACACCTTC.